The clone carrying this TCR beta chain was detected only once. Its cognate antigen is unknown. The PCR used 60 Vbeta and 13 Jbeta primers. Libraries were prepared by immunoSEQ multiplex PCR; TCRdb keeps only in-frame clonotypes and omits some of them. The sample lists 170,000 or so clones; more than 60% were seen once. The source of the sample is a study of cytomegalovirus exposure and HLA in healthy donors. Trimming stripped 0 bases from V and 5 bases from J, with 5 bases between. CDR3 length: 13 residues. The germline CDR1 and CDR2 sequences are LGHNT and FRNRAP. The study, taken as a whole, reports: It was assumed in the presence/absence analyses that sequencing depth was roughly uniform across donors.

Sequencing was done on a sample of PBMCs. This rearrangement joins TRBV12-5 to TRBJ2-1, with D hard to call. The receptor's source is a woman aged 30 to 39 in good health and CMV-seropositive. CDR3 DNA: TGTGCTAGTGGTTTGGTAGCAAACAATGAGCAGTTCTTC. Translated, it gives CASGLVANNEQFF.